The 3 T cell receptor beta chains below all came from one sample that was sequenced in a study of cytotoxic CD8 clonotypes in ibrutinib-treated CLL. Assay: immunoSEQ multiplex PCR; the TCRdb copy retains only in-frame clones and omits some. The profile covers fewer than 100,000 clones, with around 84% appearing a single time and about 5.8% taken by the ten largest. Sequencing was performed on PBMCs, taken before ibrutinib treatment. Receptors originate from a human donor with chronic lymphocytic leukemia.

The genes are TRBV27 and TRBJ2-7; D may be TRBD2 (6 bases). The CDR3 has 15 residues. V shed 3 bases and J shed 3 bases, with 15 bases lying between them. From germline, CDR1 is MNHEY and CDR2 SMNVEV (reference sequence). CDR3 in DNA: TGTGCCAGCAGTTTGGGGGGTTTCCTAATCTACGAGCAGTACTTC. This gives the protein CASSLGGFLIYEQYF.

The V and J genes are TRBV6-1 and TRBJ2-3, with D hard to call. Trimming cost V 7 bases and J 7 bases, with 9 bases left between them. CDR1 is MNHNS and CDR2 is SASEGT in the germline V gene. The CDR3 is made up of 11 amino acids. The CDR3 sequence: CASNEMYTQYF. CDR3 sequence (DNA): TGTGCCAGCAACGAGATGTATACGCAGTATTTT.

The gene calls are TRBV9 and TRBJ2-2; 14 bases fit TRBD2. V lost 3 bases to trimming and J lost 4 bases; unmatched junction nucleotides: 8. The CDR3 contains 18 residues. Looked up from germline, CDR1 is SGDLS and CDR2 is YYNGEE. The CDR3 coding sequence is TGTGCCAGCAGCGCCAGACTAGCGGGAGGGCCCGTCACCGGGGAGCTGTTTTTT. Encoded protein: CASSARLAGGPVTGELFF. Together with reference TRBV9 and TRBJ2-2, the CDR3 gives the full variable domain: DSGVTQTPKHLITATGQRVTLRCSPRSGDLSVYWYQQSLDQGLQFLIQYYNGEERAKGNILERFSAQQFPDLHSELNLSSLELGDSALYFCASSARLAGGPVTGELFFGEGSRLTVL.